One and the same sample provided the 20 T cell receptor beta chains below, sequenced in a study of T cell changes during pregnancy in multiple sclerosis. The protocol was immunoSEQ multiplex PCR, while the TCRdb copy is restricted to in-frame clones and leaves out a portion. The repertoire holds approximately 70,000 clones, with about nine tenths as singletons. The source material was peripheral blood, sampled in the third trimester of pregnancy. These TCRs come from a female donor in good health, enrolled as a control in a pregnancy study.

The V gene is TRBV7-9, the J gene TRBJ1-6; TRBD1 might be the D (5 bases). Trimming stripped 0 bases from V and 14 bases from J, with 17 bases between. CDR1 is SEHNR and CDR2 is FQNEAQ in the germline V gene (reference sequence). The CDR3 is 15 residues long. CDR3 nucleotide sequence: TGTGCCAGCAGCTTAGCGATAACGGGGGGTAAGGCCCTCCACTTT. Amino acids: CASSLAITGGKALHF.

This clone is a singleton in its sample. The chain couples TRBV5-1 to TRBJ2-1, with D possibly matching TRBD1 (6 bases). CDR3 length: 15 residues. Germline V gives CDR1 SGHRS, CDR2 YFSETQ. The germline V and J ends were trimmed by 7 bases and 5 bases, with 19 bases remaining between them. The CDR3 DNA follows: TGCGCCAGCGCTACCGGGACAACTTACAACAATGAGCAGTTCTTC. Protein product: CASATGTTYNNEQFF.

The rearrangement uses TRBV19 and TRBJ1-2, with 9 nucleotides matching TRBD1. The CDR3 has 15 amino acids. Germline V CDR1 and CDR2: LNHDA, SQIVND (reference sequence). V lost 5 bases to trimming and J lost 5 bases; unmatched junction nucleotides: 9. The CDR3 coding sequence is TGTGCCAGTAGTGACCCGGGACAGGGTTGGTATGGCTACACCTTC. It yields the protein CASSDPGQGWYGYTF. Full variable domain (missing parts from reference TRBV19 and TRBJ1-2): DGGITQSPKYLFRKEGQNVTLSCEQNLNHDAMYWYRQDPGQGLRLIYYSQIVNDFQKGDIAEGYSVSREKKESFPLTVTSAQKNPTAFYLCASSDPGQGWYGYTFGSGTRLTVV.

This clone was seen only once. CDR3 in DNA: TGTGCCAGCAGTCTCACAGGGCCCCCCTACGAGCAGTACTTC. It encodes CASSLTGPPYEQYF. V is TRBV27 and J is TRBJ2-7; tentative D call: TRBD1 (6 bases). Trimming shortened V by 5 bases and J by 2 bases, and 13 bases separated the two germline ends. This CDR3 is 14 amino acids long. Germline V gene data show CDR1 as MNHEY and CDR2 as SMNVEV (reference sequence).

The chain recombines TRBV7-2 with TRBJ1-2, with 7 bases that match TRBD1. This CDR3 comprises 16 residues. Per the germline V gene, CDR1 is SGHTA and CDR2 is FQGNSA. After removal of 1 base from V and 0 bases from J, the junction contained 5 bases not matched to a gene. The CDR3 DNA reads as TGTGCCAGCAGCTTAGGGCGGCAGGGGGCTAACTATGGCTACACCTTC. Translated: CASSLGRQGANYGYTF.

CDR3 sequence: CANLPLAGGLSYNEQFF. CDR3 sequence (DNA): TGCGCCAACCTTCCCTTAGCGGGGGGACTCTCCTACAATGAGCAGTTCTTC. V gene TRBV10-1 combines with J gene TRBJ2-1; 10 nucleotides match TRBD2. Germline CDR1 is WNHNN and CDR2 is SYGVQD (reference sequence). Trimming removed 10 bases from V and 0 bases from J; junction bases left unmatched: 12. This CDR3 has 17 residues.

The J gene is TRBJ1-4, the V gene TRBV28; TRBD1 is a possible D gene (5 bases). Trimming took 6 bases from V and 8 from J, leaving 16 bases between them. The germline gives CDR1 MDHEN, CDR2 SYDVKM. CDR3 length: 14 residues. The CDR3, as DNA: TGTGCCAGCAGGGACTGGGGGGAAGAAGAAAAACTGTTTTTT. Translated: CASRDWGEEEKLFF.

The chain uses TRBV21-1 and TRBJ1-1; TRBD1, as called in the table, went unchecked against the DNA. TRBV21-1 is a pseudogene locus. The CDR3 is 15 amino acids. CDR3 nucleotides: TGTGCCAGCAGCAAATTCGACAGGGGGACGCCTGAAGCTTTCTTT. It yields the protein CASSKFDRGTPEAFF.

The chain combines TRBV21-1 with TRBJ2-7; the tabulated D call, TRBD2, remains unverified against the DNA. TRBV21-1 is termed a pseudogene. The CDR3 has 15 residues. The CDR3 DNA reads TGTGCCAGCAGCAGACTACTAGCGGCCCGCCACGAGCAGTACTTC. It specifies CASSRLLAARHEQYF.

The chain couples TRBV5-6 to TRBJ1-1, with a possible D match to TRBD1 (5 bases). Germline V gene data show CDR1 as SGHDT and CDR2 as YYEEEE. This CDR3 comprises 15 residues. Trimming took off 0 bases at V and 2 bases at J, with 11 bases between the two ends. The CDR3 bases are TGTGCCAGCAGCTTGGCGGCGGGGCTTAACACTGAAGCTTTCTTT. Protein product: CASSLAAGLNTEAFF.

This chain connects TRBV6-5 to TRBJ1-4; D is ambiguous. This CDR3 region has 14 residues. CDR1 and CDR2 (germline): MNHEY, SVGAGI. Trimming shortened V by 4 bases and J by 8 bases, and 14 bases separated the two germline ends. CDR3 amino acids: CASSLSGFGEKLFF. CDR3 coding DNA: TGTGCCAGCAGTTTATCGGGGTTTGGAGAAAAACTGTTTTTT.

This chain joins TRBV27 and TRBJ1-4; tentative D call: TRBD1 (5 bases). Trimming pared 1 base from V and 5 bases from J, leaving 8 bases between. The length of the CDR3 is 14 residues. The germline CDR1 and CDR2 sequences are MNHEY and SMNVEV (reference sequence). The CDR3 region is CASSLWGGNEKLFF. CDR3 in DNA: TGTGCCAGCAGTTTATGGGGGGGGAATGAAAAACTGTTTTTT. The whole variable domain, remainder taken from reference TRBV27 and TRBJ1-4, is EAQVTQNPRYLITVTGKKLTVTCSQNMNHEYMSWYRQDPGLGLRQIYYSMNVEVTDKGDVPEGYKVSRKEKRNFPLILESPSPNQTSLYFCASSLWGGNEKLFFGSGTQLSVL.

J is TRBJ2-5 and V is TRBV6-6; 7 nucleotides match TRBD2. The CDR3 runs to 14 residues. Trimming cost V 7 bases and J 1 base; bases outside gene matches: 6. Germline V gene data show CDR1 as MNHNY and CDR2 as SVGAGI (reference sequence). The CDR3 DNA reads TGTGCCAGCACAGCTAGCGGACGCCAAGAGACCCAGTACTTC. As protein: CASTASGRQETQYF.

CDR3 sequence: CASSQALAWPEQYF. The CDR3 DNA reads as TGTGCCAGCAGCCAAGCTCTAGCTTGGCCCGAGCAGTACTTC. This chain uses TRBV14 with TRBJ2-7; D perhaps matches TRBD2 (5 bases). Trimming removed 1 base at V and 6 bases at J, with 13 bases between. This CDR3 region has 14 residues. Germline V gene data show CDR1 as SGHDN and CDR2 as FVKESK.

This rearrangement joins TRBV5-1 to TRBJ2-1; 12 bases are a match to TRBD2. V was clipped by 4 bases and J by 3 bases; unmatched bases: 11. The CDR3 is 18 residues long. The V gene's germline CDR1 is SGHRS and CDR2 YFSETQ. The CDR3: CASSQTPGLAGFYNEQFF. The DNA for the CDR3 is TGCGCCAGCAGCCAGACCCCGGGACTAGCGGGCTTCTACAATGAGCAGTTCTTC.

V is TRBV27 and J is TRBJ1-4; weak D call: TRBD1 (6 bases). The CDR3 totals 18 residues. The germline V and J ends were trimmed by 0 bases and 2 bases, with 16 bases remaining between them. Germline-derived CDR1 and CDR2 are MNHEY and SMNVEV (reference sequence). CDR3: CASSLSRDRRGTNEKLFF. DNA of the CDR3: TGTGCCAGCAGTTTATCGAGGGACCGAAGGGGGACTAATGAAAAACTGTTTTTT.

The chain joins TRBV6-1 to TRBJ1-5, with 7 nucleotides matching TRBD1. V shed 1 base and J 4 bases; nucleotides not matched to a gene: 13. The CDR3 runs 18 residues. Germline loops: CDR1 MNHNS, CDR2 SASEGT. The CDR3 DNA follows: TGTGCCAGCAGTGAAGTTGGGGACAGCTTCCGATCGAATCAGCCCCAGCATTTT. It encodes CASSEVGDSFRSNQPQHF.

This chain uses TRBV6-6 with TRBJ2-7; maybe TRBD2 (6 bases). The CDR3 sequence is 14 residues long. CDR1 and CDR2 from the germline V gene are MNHNY and SVGAGI (reference sequence). Trimming left V 0 bases short and J 7 bases short, with 13 bases between. DNA of the CDR3: TGTGCCAGCAGTTACTCCTACCCGGAGGGGGAGCAGTACTTC. Protein: CASSYSYPEGEQYF.

This clone has a handful of counts. This sequence joins TRBV7-9 and TRBJ2-7; maybe TRBD2 (6 bases). Trimming cost V 1 base and J 2 bases, with 12 bases left between them. Germline V lookup: CDR1 SEHNR, CDR2 FQNEAQ (reference sequence). The CDR3 loop spans 15 amino acids. The CDR3 bases are TGTGCCAGCAGCTTAGGGGACTCCAGCGCCTACGAGCAGTACTTC. As protein: CASSLGDSSAYEQYF.

The J gene is TRBJ1-5, the V gene TRBV5-6; a possible D gene is TRBD1 (5 bases). The V gene's germline CDR1 is SGHDT and CDR2 YYEEEE. V shed 4 bases and J shed 1 base, with 15 bases lying between them. This CDR3 contains 16 residues. The CDR3 loop reads CASSPVRGKSNQPQHF. The CDR3 nucleotides read TGTGCCAGCAGCCCAGTTCGGGGGAAGAGCAATCAGCCCCAGCATTTT.